One and the same sample provided the 17 T cell receptor beta chains below, sequenced in a study of CD4 T cells in relation to SARS-CoV-2 and coronaviruses. Profiling relied on immunoSEQ multiplex PCR, and the TCRdb table lists in-frame clones only, not all of them. The sample lists roughly 25,000 clones, 70% to 80% occurring once. CD4+ T cells from unexposed donors were obtained before the COVID-19 pandemic (2011-2018). The cells were cultured for roughly 11 days before CD4+ T cells were isolated. These receptors are not linked to any known antigen. The sequenced sample was CD4+ T cells from PBMCs, cultured in vitro. The receptors derive from a human donor in good health.

This clone was recorded only once. V gene TRBV28 combines with J gene TRBJ2-1, with a possible D match to TRBD2 (6 bases). The germline V and J ends were trimmed by 5 bases and 4 bases, with 12 bases remaining between them. Germline-derived CDR1 and CDR2 are MDHEN and SYDVKM. This CDR3 has 14 residues. CDR3 loop: CASSGSGPYNEQFF. In DNA form, the CDR3 reads TGTGCCAGCAGTGGGAGCGGGCCTTACAATGAGCAGTTCTTC.

The chain employs TRBV19 and TRBJ2-5, with a tentative D call TRBD1 (5 bases). Germline V gene data show CDR1 as LNHDA and CDR2 as SQIVND (reference sequence). Trimming took 5 bases from V and 5 from J, leaving 15 bases between them. The CDR3 contains 14 residues. Written as DNA, the CDR3 is TGTGCCAGTAGTGTCAGGGCCGCTGGGGAGACCCAGTACTTC. Its translation is CASSVRAAGETQYF.

The genes are TRBV5-6 and TRBJ2-3, with TRBD2 matching 10 bases. The CDR3 loop spans 18 amino acids. After removal of 1 base from V and 3 bases from J, the junction contained 11 bases not matched to a gene. Germline lookup yields CDR1 SGHDT and CDR2 YYEEEE. In DNA, the CDR3 is TGTGCCAGCAGCTTGTCGGCTAGCGGGAGTATGGGGACAGATACGCAGTATTTT. Translated, it gives CASSLSASGSMGTDTQYF.

The chain combines TRBV27 with TRBJ1-6; D gene uncertain. CDR3 length equals 18 residues. Trimming cost V 4 bases and J 0 bases, with 16 bases left between them. CDR1 is MNHEY, CDR2 SMNVEV, per germline (reference sequence). The CDR3 loop is CASSWFQSGFSYNSPLHF. In DNA form, the CDR3 reads TGTGCCAGCAGTTGGTTTCAGTCTGGGTTCTCCTATAATTCACCCCTCCACTTT.

The J gene is TRBJ2-2, the V gene TRBV4-3; 8 bases fit TRBD1. CDR1 is LGHNA and CDR2 is YSLEER in the germline V gene. Trimming removed 0 bases from V and 5 bases from J; junction bases left unmatched: 8. The CDR3 sequence is 17 residues long. CDR3 protein: CASSQEGGRGRTGELFF. CDR3 DNA: TGCGCCAGCAGCCAAGAGGGTGGCAGGGGGCGGACCGGGGAGCTGTTTTTT.

The chain combines TRBV5-1 with TRBJ2-3; TRBD2 matches 9 bases. J was trimmed by 2 bases and V by 3 bases; bases with no gene match: 13. CDR3 size: 18 residues. In germline, CDR1 is SGHRS, CDR2 YFSETQ. This CDR3 is CASSSVETRLAATDTQYF. CDR3 nucleotides: TGCGCCAGCAGCTCGGTAGAAACTAGACTAGCGGCCACAGATACGCAGTATTTT.

This clone was observed once. V is TRBV7-2 and J is TRBJ2-7, with 7 bases identical to TRBD1. V lost 5 bases to trimming and J lost 2 bases; unmatched junction nucleotides: 9. The germline CDR1 and CDR2 sequences are SGHTA and FQGNSA. The CDR3 spans 15 residues. CDR3 protein: CASSVKVGQPYEQYF. DNA of the CDR3: TGTGCCAGCAGCGTCAAGGTGGGACAGCCCTACGAGCAGTACTTC.

This chain uses TRBV27 with TRBJ1-5, with D perhaps TRBD1 (5 bases). Trimming removed 4 bases from V and 6 bases from J, with 10 bases in between. The CDR3 contains 13 residues. Looked up from germline, CDR1 is MNHEY and CDR2 is SMNVEV (reference sequence). The CDR3 loop reads CASSWGEGQPQHF. The CDR3 DNA follows: TGTGCCAGCAGTTGGGGGGAGGGTCAGCCCCAGCATTTT.

The chain employs TRBV7-2 and TRBJ2-3; TRBD2 agrees at 12 bases. Germline lookup yields CDR1 SGHTA and CDR2 FQGNSA. J gave up 7 bases and V 2 bases, and 13 bases lay outside the gene matches. The CDR3 extends over 18 amino acids. The CDR3 DNA follows: TGTGCCAGCAGCTTACCCCTAGCGGGAGGGCCGATTGTAAATACGCAGTATTTT. This translates into CASSLPLAGGPIVNTQYF.

This clone was recorded a few times. V is TRBV5-1 and J is TRBJ2-2, with 7 positions matching TRBD2. Germline trimming cut 0 bases from V and 5 bases from J; bases unmatched to any gene: 7. The CDR3 covers 16 residues. CDR1 is SGHRS and CDR2 is YFSETQ in the germline V gene. DNA of the CDR3: TGCGCCAGCAGCTTGGCCCCGGGGGGACGGACCGGGGAGCTGTTTTTT. Residues: CASSLAPGGRTGELFF.

The chain has TRBV9 and TRBJ2-1; 9 bases are shared with TRBD2. The CDR3 is made up of 14 amino acids. V was pared by 3 bases and J by 13 bases, with 11 bases of the junction left unmatched. Germline CDR1 reads SGDLS; CDR2 reads YYNGEE. CDR3 amino acids: CASSAGRREGIQFF. CDR3 nucleotide sequence: TGTGCCAGCAGCGCAGGGAGGCGGGAGGGGATCCAGTTCTTC.

There are a few counts of this clone. The chain has TRBV2 and TRBJ2-2; D is undetermined. Germline V gene sequence: CDR1 SNHLY, CDR2 FYNNEI. The CDR3 has 14 amino acids. V was shortened by 3 bases and J by 4 bases, with 9 bases between the two germline ends. The CDR3 protein is CASSELLGTGELFF. The CDR3 bases are TGTGCCAGCAGTGAGCTGCTGGGCACCGGGGAGCTGTTTTTT.

This clone was observed once. The genes are TRBV29-1 and TRBJ1-4, with TRBD1 matching over 7 bases. Germline-derived CDR1 and CDR2 are SQVTM and ANQGSEA. The CDR3 runs 13 residues. Here the CDR3 reads CKLVRDSNEKLFF. The CDR3 DNA follows: TGCAAACTCGTTCGGGACAGTAATGAAAAACTGTTTTTT.

This chain's CDR3 is CASSQGEYRLFF. CDR3 bases: TGTGCCAGTAGCCAAGGGGAGTATAGGCTGTTTTTT. V usage is TRBV19 and J usage is TRBJ2-2, with D perhaps being TRBD1 or TRBD2 (5 bases each). Trimming removed 6 bases from V and 13 bases from J, with 15 bases in between. CDR1 is LNHDA, CDR2 SQIVND, per germline (reference sequence). The CDR3 is 12 residues long.

Only a few counts were recorded for this clone. This chain uses TRBV5-6 with TRBJ2-7; D gene ambiguous. The CDR3 is made up of 13 amino acids. V shed 3 bases and J shed 3 bases, with 10 bases lying between them. The V gene's germline CDR1 is SGHDT and CDR2 YYEEEE. CDR3 coding DNA: TGTGCCAGCAGCTACTCGGATTACTACGAGCAGTACTTC. The encoded protein is CASSYSDYYEQYF.

V gene TRBV4-1 combines with J gene TRBJ2-2; no clear D. The CDR3 length is 17 residues. CDR1 is MGHRA, CDR2 YSYEKL, per germline. Trimming shortened V by 5 bases and J by 1 base, and 17 bases separated the two germline ends. Written as DNA, the CDR3 is TGCGCCAGCAGCACCCCCCTCAGAGCCCGGAACACCGGGGAGCTGTTTTTT. Translating it yields CASSTPLRARNTGELFF.

The chain employs TRBV25-1 and TRBJ1-2, with 7 bases fitting TRBD1. The V gene end was trimmed by 0 bases and the J gene end by 7 bases; junction bases not matched to a gene: 11. This CDR3 comprises 16 residues. Germline loops: CDR1 MGHDK, CDR2 SYGVNS. The CDR3 DNA reads TGTGCCAGCAGTGAATATTCAATCAGGGGGTCGAGTGGCTACACCTTC. This sequence encodes CASSEYSIRGSSGYTF.